One and the same sample provided the 29 T cell receptor beta chains below, sequenced in a study of T cell responses to AZD1222 COVID-19 vaccine. Method: immunoSEQ multiplex PCR; TCRdb's copy keeps in-frame clones and lacks some. The table shows some 100,000 clones, with roughly nine tenths occurring only once. The source was peripheral blood, collected on day 0 of AZD1222 vaccination. The receptors shown here come from an adult in good health.

In DNA form, the CDR3 reads TGTGCCAGCAGTTCAGGTCTAGGTCCAGATACGCAGTATTTT. Translated: CASSSGLGPDTQYF. V is TRBV28 and J is TRBJ2-3, with D hard to call. This CDR3 comprises 14 residues. Trimming took off 4 bases at V and 4 bases at J, with 12 bases between the two ends. CDR1 is MDHEN, CDR2 SYDVKM, per germline.

This clone was observed at least ten times. The chain employs TRBV10-3 and TRBJ1-1; D not resolved. V dropped 0 bases and J dropped 1 base, with 9 bases sitting between them. The germline CDR1 and CDR2 sequences are ENHRY and SYGVKD. The CDR3 has 15 amino acids. The chain's CDR3 is CAISESLTGNTEAFF. The DNA for the CDR3 is TGTGCCATCAGTGAGTCGCTGACGGGGAACACTGAAGCTTTCTTT.

This sequence joins TRBV21-1 and TRBJ1-5. TRBV21-1 is noted as a pseudogene. The CDR3 spans 13 residues. The DNA for the CDR3 is TGTGCCAGCAGCAAAGTTTTAGGGTTGTCCCAGCATTTT. Its translation: CASSKVLGLSQHF.

The sample holds a few counts of this clone. This chain uses TRBV27 with TRBJ1-5, with D tentatively TRBD1 (5 bases). Germline V gene data show CDR1 as MNHEY and CDR2 as SMNVEV (reference sequence). The ends were cut back, 1 base at V and 6 bases at J, with 10 bases in the middle. This CDR3 has 14 amino acids. The CDR3 here is CASSLLAGSQPQHF. The CDR3 bases are TGTGCCAGCAGTTTATTGGCAGGGAGTCAGCCCCAGCATTTT.

There are a few counts of this clone. V and J are TRBV5-6 and TRBJ1-1; D remains unclear. Germline loops: CDR1 SGHDT, CDR2 YYEEEE. V was pared by 0 bases and J by 0 bases, with 6 bases between. The CDR3 extends over 14 amino acids. The CDR3 reads CASSLGGLNTEAFF. The CDR3 DNA reads as TGTGCCAGCAGCTTGGGCGGGTTGAACACTGAAGCTTTCTTT.

The chain recombines TRBV11-3 with TRBJ1-2, with no clear D. V gave up 6 bases and J gave up 4 bases, with 12 bases separating them. Germline V lookup: CDR1 SGHNT, CDR2 YENEEA. The length of the CDR3 is 13 residues. CDR3 DNA: TGTGCCAGCAGTCTCACAGAGCTCTATGGCTACACCTTC. Residues: CASSLTELYGYTF.

This clone came up a few times. Additional DNA sequences in this sample encode the identical CDR3. This sequence joins TRBV30 and TRBJ2-7, with D possibly being TRBD1 or TRBD2 (5 bases each). Trimming shortened V by 0 bases and J by 1 base, and 7 bases separated the two germline ends. Germline V CDR1 and CDR2: GTSNPN, SVGIG (reference sequence). The CDR3 has 13 residues. The CDR3 spells CAWSVGGSYEQYF. CDR3 DNA sequence: TGTGCCTGGAGTGTTGGGGGATCCTACGAGCAGTACTTC.

The chain combines TRBV20-1 with TRBJ2-1; weak D call: TRBD2 (5 bases). The CDR3 extends over 10 amino acids. Trimming stripped 4 bases from V and 12 bases from J, with 10 bases between. Germline values: CDR1 DFQATT, CDR2 SNEGSKA (reference sequence). CDR3 sequence reads: CSAKSEGQFF. For the CDR3, the DNA is TGCAGTGCTAAGAGCGAGGGGCAGTTCTTC.

This chain joins TRBV5-1 and TRBJ1-1; D is unresolved. V was clipped by 0 bases and J by 4 bases, with 10 bases between them. Looked up from germline, CDR1 is SGHRS and CDR2 is YFSETQ. The CDR3 consists of 14 residues. This CDR3 reads CASSLDPGPTEAFF. CDR3 in DNA: TGCGCCAGCAGCTTGGACCCGGGCCCCACTGAAGCTTTCTTT.

The chain employs TRBV18 and TRBJ1-2, with 7 bases that match TRBD1. Germline lookup yields CDR1 KGHSH and CDR2 LQKENI. J gave up 8 bases and V 0 bases, and 3 bases lay outside the gene matches. CDR3 length: 13 amino acids. The CDR3 loop is CASSPPDRTGYTF. The CDR3 nucleotides read TGTGCCAGCTCACCACCGGACAGGACCGGCTACACCTTC.

The chain carries TRBV7-2 and TRBJ1-1, with TRBD1 as a possible D gene (5 bases). Trimming took off 4 bases at V and 4 bases at J, with 16 bases between the two ends. Germline-derived CDR1 and CDR2 are SGHTA and FQGNSA. This CDR3 contains 15 residues. As DNA, the CDR3 is TGTGCCAGCAGCTATCAGCAGGCAGGGACCACTGAAGCTTTCTTT. Its protein is CASSYQQAGTTEAFF.

This rearrangement joins TRBV7-6 to TRBJ2-2; 9 positions match TRBD2. This CDR3 comprises 15 residues. Losses at the gene ends were 3 bases for V and 6 bases for J; bases not matched to a gene: 5. Germline CDR1 reads SGHVS; CDR2 reads FNYEAQ. The CDR3 nucleotides are TGTGCCAGCAGCTTTAGCGGGAGAGGACCCGGGGAGCTGTTTTTT. Encoded protein: CASSFSGRGPGELFF.

CDR3 residues: CASGPGLAGINEQFF. As DNA, the CDR3 is TGTGCTAGTGGCCCGGGACTAGCGGGTATTAATGAGCAGTTCTTC. The chain couples TRBV12-5 to TRBJ2-1, with TRBD2 matching 12 bases. The CDR3 runs 15 residues. Germline V gene lookup returns CDR1 LGHNT and CDR2 FRNRAP. Trimming took 6 bases from V and 7 from J; bases not matched to a gene: 7.

The chain joins TRBV23-1 to TRBJ1-1; D gene unclear. TRBV23-1 is classed as an ORF, of uncertain function. V lost 0 bases to trimming and J lost 2 bases, with 10 bases between them. The length of the CDR3 is 15 residues. The CDR3: CASSQSIPSNTEAFF. The CDR3 nucleotides read TGCGCCAGCAGTCAATCTATCCCCAGCAACACTGAAGCTTTCTTT.

V usage is TRBV7-2 and J usage is TRBJ2-1, with 12 bases identical to TRBD2. The CDR3 loop spans 15 amino acids. J was trimmed by 8 bases and V by 1 base; bases with no gene match: 3. Germline CDR1 reads SGHTA; CDR2 reads FQGNSA. The CDR3, as DNA: TGTGCCAGCAGCTTAGGACTAGCGGGAGCTGATGAGCAGTTCTTC. This encodes CASSLGLAGADEQFF.

This rearrangement joins TRBV5-1 to TRBJ2-5; TRBD1 matches 9 bases. Germline CDR1 is SGHRS and CDR2 is YFSETQ. The J segment lost 1 base and the V segment lost 4 bases, leaving 2 bases of the junction unmatched. CDR3 length: 14 residues. The CDR3 DNA follows: TGCGCCAGCAGCGGACAGGGGACCCAAGAGACCCAGTACTTC. Protein product: CASSGQGTQETQYF.

The rearrangement links TRBV19 to TRBJ1-4; D might be TRBD1 (5 bases). The V and J ends lost 6 bases and 4 bases respectively, with 27 bases between them. The CDR3 totals 19 residues. CDR1 and CDR2 from the germline V gene are LNHDA and SQIVND (reference sequence). The CDR3 reads CASSPRRGAQRSLNEKLFF. The CDR3 DNA is TGTGCCAGTAGCCCTAGACGAGGGGCGCAACGGTCCCTTAATGAAAAACTGTTTTTT.

This sequence joins TRBV4-2 and TRBJ1-1; the match to TRBD1 covers 7 bases. The CDR3 is 14 residues long. V lost 5 bases and J lost 2; bases outside the gene matches: 5. Germline V gene sequence: CDR1 LGHNA, CDR2 YNFKEQ. Here the CDR3 reads CASSLGQPNTEAFF. CDR3 sequence (DNA): TGTGCCAGCAGCTTGGGACAGCCCAACACTGAAGCTTTCTTT.

V usage is TRBV11-3 and J usage is TRBJ2-1; D perhaps matches TRBD2 (6 bases). The CDR3 is made up of 14 amino acids. Per germline, CDR1 SGHNT and CDR2 YENEEA. V was shortened by 1 base and J by 4 bases, with 8 bases between the two germline ends. CDR3 in amino acids: CASSLGGVYNEQFF. The CDR3 DNA sequence: TGTGCCAGCAGCTTAGGGGGGGTTTACAATGAGCAGTTCTTC. Full variable domain (remainder filled in from reference TRBV11-3 and TRBJ2-1): EAGVVQSPRYKIIEKKQPVAFWCNPISGHNTLYWYLQNLGQGPELLIRYENEEAVDDSQLPKDRFSAERLKGVDSTLKIQPAELGDSAVYLCASSLGGVYNEQFFGPGTRLTVL.

The V call is TRBV5-5, the J call TRBJ2-7; D might be TRBD1 (6 bases). Germline V gene sequence: CDR1 SGHKS, CDR2 YYEKEE (reference sequence). This CDR3 has 15 amino acids. Trimming stripped 4 bases from V and 3 bases from J, with 17 bases between. This chain's CDR3 is CASSTNPAGVYEQYF. CDR3 DNA: TGTGCCAGCAGCACTAACCCAGCAGGGGTCTACGAGCAGTACTTC. Full variable domain (remainder filled in from reference TRBV5-5 and TRBJ2-7): DAGVTQSPTHLIKTRGQQVTLRCSPISGHKSVSWYQQVLGQGPQFIFQYYEKEERGRGNFPDRFSARQFPNYSSELNVNALLLGDSALYLCASSTNPAGVYEQYFGPGTRLTVT.

The V call is TRBV11-2, the J call TRBJ2-7, with TRBD2 as a possible D gene (5 bases). Trimming left V 7 bases short and J 0 bases short, with 13 bases between. The CDR3 consists of 14 residues. The germline gives CDR1 SGHAT, CDR2 FQNNGV. DNA for the CDR3: TGTGCCAGCACCTTGGGAGCTGTCTCCTACGAGCAGTACTTC. It yields the protein CASTLGAVSYEQYF.

The chain employs TRBV11-3 and TRBJ2-7; weak D call: TRBD2 (5 bases). The germline V and J ends were trimmed by 3 bases and 7 bases, with 13 bases remaining between them. CDR3 length: 13 amino acids. Per germline, CDR1 SGHNT and CDR2 YENEEA. CDR3 nucleotides: TGTGCCAGCAGCTTTAGTCTACGGAGGGAGCAGTACTTC. Its protein is CASSFSLRREQYF.

The chain joins TRBV6-6 to TRBJ1-1; D is uncertain. The CDR3 runs to 15 residues. Trimming took off 4 bases at V and 4 bases at J, with 16 bases between the two ends. Germline V gene sequence: CDR1 MNHNY, CDR2 SVGAGI (reference sequence). The CDR3 bases are TGTGCCAGCAGTTCCCATGGGCCGGGCGGCACTGAAGCTTTCTTT. This gives the protein CASSSHGPGGTEAFF.

The gene calls are TRBV5-1 and TRBJ2-7; D is possibly TRBD1 (6 bases). The CDR3 is 17 amino acids. CDR1 is SGHRS, CDR2 YFSETQ, per germline. V lost 3 bases and J 1 base, leaving 20 bases between the germline ends. CDR3 bases: TGCGCCAGCAGCTGGGGCACGTTACGGACAGAGTCCTACGAGCAGTACTTC. It translates to CASSWGTLRTESYEQYF.

This chain connects TRBV27 to TRBJ2-3; tentative D call: TRBD2 (6 bases). Per germline, CDR1 MNHEY and CDR2 SMNVEV (reference sequence). This CDR3 has 13 residues. The chain's CDR3 is CAAREQNTDTQYF. Written as DNA, the CDR3 is TGTGCAGCGCGGGAACAGAACACAGATACGCAGTATTTT.

This clone appeared once. V and J are TRBV6-6 and TRBJ1-5; TRBD1 matches at 8 bases. The germline V gene has CDR1 MNHNY and CDR2 SVGAGI (reference sequence). The CDR3 is 14 amino acids. The V gene end was trimmed by 2 bases and the J gene end by 5 bases; junction bases not matched to a gene: 2. The CDR3 loop is CASSYLTGDQPQHF. The CDR3 DNA follows: TGTGCCAGCAGTTACCTGACAGGGGATCAGCCCCAGCATTTT.

This chain links TRBV6-5 with TRBJ1-4; D call uncertain. The CDR3 has 15 amino acids. Germline CDR1 and CDR2: MNHEY and SVGAGI. V was clipped by 5 bases and J by 3 bases, with 13 bases between them. Here the CDR3 reads CASSPQAPPNEKLFF. Here the CDR3 DNA reads TGTGCCAGCAGTCCCCAGGCTCCTCCTAATGAAAAACTGTTTTTT.

V is TRBV30 and J is TRBJ2-2; D is uncertain. V lost 0 bases and J lost 4, with 9 bases in between. The germline V gene encodes CDR1 GTSNPN and CDR2 SVGIG (reference sequence). The CDR3 sequence is 14 residues long. In DNA form, the CDR3 reads TGTGCCTGGAGTGTACTCTTATCCACCGGGGAGCTGTTTTTT. It translates to CAWSVLLSTGELFF. The whole variable domain, filled in from reference TRBV30 and TRBJ2-2, reads SQTIHQWPATLVQPVGSPLSLECTVEGTSNPNLYWYRQAAGRGLQLLFYSVGIGQISSEVPQNLSASRPQDRQFILSSKKLLLSDSGFYLCAWSVLLSTGELFFGEGSRLTVL.

V usage is TRBV27 and J usage is TRBJ2-7, with 9 bases fitting TRBD2. Germline CDR1 MNHEY, CDR2 SMNVEV (reference sequence). V shed 3 bases and J 6 bases; nucleotides not matched to a gene: 15. This CDR3 is 17 amino acids long. The CDR3 loop is CASSFLGGAGGPLEQYF. Written as DNA, the CDR3 is TGTGCCAGCAGTTTCCTGGGTGGAGCGGGAGGACCCCTCGAGCAGTACTTC.